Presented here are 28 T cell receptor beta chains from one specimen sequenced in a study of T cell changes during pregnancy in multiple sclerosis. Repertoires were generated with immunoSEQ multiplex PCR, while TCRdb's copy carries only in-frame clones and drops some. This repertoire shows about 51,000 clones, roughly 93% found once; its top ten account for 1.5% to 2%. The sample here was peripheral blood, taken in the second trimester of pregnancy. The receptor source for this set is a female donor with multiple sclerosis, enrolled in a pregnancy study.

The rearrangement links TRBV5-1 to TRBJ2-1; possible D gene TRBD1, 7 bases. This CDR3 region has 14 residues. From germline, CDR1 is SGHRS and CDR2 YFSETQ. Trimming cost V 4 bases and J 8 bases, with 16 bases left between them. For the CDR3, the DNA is TGCGCCAGCAGCGGGAGGACAGGTCACGATGAGCAGTTCTTC. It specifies CASSGRTGHDEQFF.

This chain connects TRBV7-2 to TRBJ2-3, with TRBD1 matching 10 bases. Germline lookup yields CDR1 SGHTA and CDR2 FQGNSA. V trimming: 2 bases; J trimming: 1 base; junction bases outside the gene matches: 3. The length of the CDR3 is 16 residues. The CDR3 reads CASSLMGTGGTDTQYF. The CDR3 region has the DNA TGTGCCAGCAGCTTAATGGGGACAGGGGGCACAGATACGCAGTATTTT.

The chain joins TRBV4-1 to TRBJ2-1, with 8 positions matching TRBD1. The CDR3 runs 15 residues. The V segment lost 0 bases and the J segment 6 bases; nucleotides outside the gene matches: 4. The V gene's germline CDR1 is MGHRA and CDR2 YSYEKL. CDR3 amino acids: CASSQDRGLSNEQFF. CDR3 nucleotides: TGCGCCAGCAGCCAAGACAGGGGGCTAAGCAATGAGCAGTTCTTC.

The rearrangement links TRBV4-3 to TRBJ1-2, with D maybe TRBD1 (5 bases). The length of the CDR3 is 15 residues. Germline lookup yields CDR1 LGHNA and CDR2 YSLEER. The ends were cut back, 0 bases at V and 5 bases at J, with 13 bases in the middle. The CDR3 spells CASSQEGTRAYGYTF. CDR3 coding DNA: TGCGCCAGCAGCCAAGAAGGTACCAGGGCTTATGGCTACACCTTC.

The CDR3 is CASSLLGLGEFF. CDR3 nucleotide sequence: TGTGCCAGCAGTTTACTGGGACTAGGAGAGTTCTTC. The rearrangement uses TRBV28 and TRBJ2-1, with 8 bases lining up with TRBD2. The CDR3 is made up of 12 amino acids. Germline trimming cut 2 bases from V and 14 bases from J; bases unmatched to any gene: 5. Germline-derived CDR1 and CDR2 are MDHEN and SYDVKM.

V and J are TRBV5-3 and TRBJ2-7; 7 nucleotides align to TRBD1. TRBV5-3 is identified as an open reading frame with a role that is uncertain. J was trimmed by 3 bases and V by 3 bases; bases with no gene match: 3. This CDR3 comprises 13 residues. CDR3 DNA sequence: TGTGCCAGAAGCTGGGACAGATGCTACGAGCAGTACTTC. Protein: CARSWDRCYEQYF.

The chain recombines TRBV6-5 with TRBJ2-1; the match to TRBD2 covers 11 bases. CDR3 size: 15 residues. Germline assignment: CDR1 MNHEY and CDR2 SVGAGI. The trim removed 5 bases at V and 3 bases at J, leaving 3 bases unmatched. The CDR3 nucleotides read TGTGCCAGCAGTGGGACTAGCGGTTACTACAATGAGCAGTTCTTC. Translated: CASSGTSGYYNEQFF.

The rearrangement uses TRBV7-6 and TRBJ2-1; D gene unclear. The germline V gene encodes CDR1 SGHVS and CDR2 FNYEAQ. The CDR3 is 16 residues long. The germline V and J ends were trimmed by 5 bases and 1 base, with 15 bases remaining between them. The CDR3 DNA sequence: TGTGCCAGCAGCCTCCTGTCGTCGGGTTCCTACAATGAGCAGTTCTTC. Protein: CASSLLSSGSYNEQFF.

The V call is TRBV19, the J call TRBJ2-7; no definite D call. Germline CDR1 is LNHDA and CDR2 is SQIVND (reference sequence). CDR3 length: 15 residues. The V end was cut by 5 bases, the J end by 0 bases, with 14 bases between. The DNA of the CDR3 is TGTGCCAGTAGTGGGCATCTTCTCCTCTCCTACGAGCAGTACTTC. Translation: CASSGHLLLSYEQYF.

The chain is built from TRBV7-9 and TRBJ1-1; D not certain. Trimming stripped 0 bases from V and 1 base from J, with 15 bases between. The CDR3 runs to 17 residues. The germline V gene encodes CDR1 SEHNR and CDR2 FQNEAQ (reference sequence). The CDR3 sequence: CASSLAYRGLENTEAFF. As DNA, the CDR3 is TGTGCCAGCAGCTTAGCGTATCGGGGTTTGGAGAACACTGAAGCTTTCTTT.

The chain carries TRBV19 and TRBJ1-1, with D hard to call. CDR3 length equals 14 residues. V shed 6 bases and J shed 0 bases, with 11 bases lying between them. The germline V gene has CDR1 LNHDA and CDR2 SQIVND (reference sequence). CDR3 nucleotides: TGTGCCAGTAGGAGGGAAGGGCTGAACACTGAAGCTTTCTTT. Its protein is CASRREGLNTEAFF.

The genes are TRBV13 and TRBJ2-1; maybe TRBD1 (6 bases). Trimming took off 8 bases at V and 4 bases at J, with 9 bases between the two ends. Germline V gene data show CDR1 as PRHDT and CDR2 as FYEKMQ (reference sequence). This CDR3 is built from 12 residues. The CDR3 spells CASSGEYNEQFF. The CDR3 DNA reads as TGTGCCAGCTCAGGGGAGTACAATGAGCAGTTCTTC.

In nucleotides, the CDR3 is TGTGCCAGCAGCTTGGTCGGACTAGCGGGAGGGTGGGATGAGCAGTTCTTC. Encoded protein: CASSLVGLAGGWDEQFF. V gene TRBV5-8 combines with J gene TRBJ2-1, with TRBD2 identical over 15 bases. Trimming removed 0 bases from V and 8 bases from J; junction bases left unmatched: 6. Germline CDR1 is SGHTS and CDR2 is YDEGEE. This CDR3 is 17 amino acids long.

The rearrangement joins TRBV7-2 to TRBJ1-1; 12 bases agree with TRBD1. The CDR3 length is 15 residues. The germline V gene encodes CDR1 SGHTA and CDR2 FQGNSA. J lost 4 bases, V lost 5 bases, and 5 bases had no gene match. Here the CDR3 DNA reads TGTGCCAGCAGCATACCGGGACAGGGGGCCACTGAAGCTTTCTTT. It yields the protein CASSIPGQGATEAFF.

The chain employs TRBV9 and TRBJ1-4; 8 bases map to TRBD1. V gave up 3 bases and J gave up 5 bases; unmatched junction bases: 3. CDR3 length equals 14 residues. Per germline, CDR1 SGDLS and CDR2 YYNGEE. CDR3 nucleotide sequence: TGTGCCAGCAGCGAGACAGGGGCAAATGAAAAACTGTTTTTT. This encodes CASSETGANEKLFF.

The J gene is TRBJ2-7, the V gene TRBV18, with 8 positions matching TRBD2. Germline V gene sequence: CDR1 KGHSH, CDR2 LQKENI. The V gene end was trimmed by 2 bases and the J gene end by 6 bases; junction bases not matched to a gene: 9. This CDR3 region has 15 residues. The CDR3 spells CASSPTKAGGGEQYF. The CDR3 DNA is TGTGCCAGCTCACCAACTAAGGCGGGAGGAGGCGAGCAGTACTTC.

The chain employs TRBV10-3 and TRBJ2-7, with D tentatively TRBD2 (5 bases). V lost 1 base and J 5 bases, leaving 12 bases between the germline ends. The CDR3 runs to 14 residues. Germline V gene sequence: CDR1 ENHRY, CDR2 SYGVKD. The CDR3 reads CAISEFSVGNEQYF. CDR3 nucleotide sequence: TGTGCCATCAGTGAGTTTAGCGTTGGGAACGAGCAGTACTTC.

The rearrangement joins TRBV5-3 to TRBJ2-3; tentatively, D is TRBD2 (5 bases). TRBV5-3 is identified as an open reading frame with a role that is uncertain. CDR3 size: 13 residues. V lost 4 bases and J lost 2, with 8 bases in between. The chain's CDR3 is CARSPAATDTQYF. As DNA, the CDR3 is TGTGCCAGAAGCCCAGCGGCCACAGATACGCAGTATTTT.

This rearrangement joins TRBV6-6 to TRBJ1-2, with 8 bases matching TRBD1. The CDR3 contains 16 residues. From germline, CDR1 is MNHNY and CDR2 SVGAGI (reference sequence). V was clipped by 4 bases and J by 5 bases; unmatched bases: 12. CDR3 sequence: CASSLPGGIATYGYTF. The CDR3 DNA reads TGTGCCAGCAGTTTACCAGGGGGCATCGCGACTTATGGCTACACCTTC.

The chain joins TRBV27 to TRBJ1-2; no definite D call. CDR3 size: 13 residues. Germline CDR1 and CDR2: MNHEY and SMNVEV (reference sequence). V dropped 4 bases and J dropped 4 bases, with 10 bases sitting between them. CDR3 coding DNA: TGTGCCAGCAGTTCAGGACTGCGCTATGGCTACACCTTC. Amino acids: CASSSGLRYGYTF.

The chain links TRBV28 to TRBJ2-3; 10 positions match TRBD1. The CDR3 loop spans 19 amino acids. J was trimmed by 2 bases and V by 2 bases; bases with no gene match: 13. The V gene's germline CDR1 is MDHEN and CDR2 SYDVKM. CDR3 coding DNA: TGTGCCAGCAGTTTAATGGGACAGGGGATTATCTTCGACACAGATACGCAGTATTTT. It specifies CASSLMGQGIIFDTDTQYF.

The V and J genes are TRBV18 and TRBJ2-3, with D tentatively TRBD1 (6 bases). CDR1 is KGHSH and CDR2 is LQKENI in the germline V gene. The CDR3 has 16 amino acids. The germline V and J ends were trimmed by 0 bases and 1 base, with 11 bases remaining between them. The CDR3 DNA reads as TGTGCCAGCTCACCACCGACAGGATGGGGCACAGATACGCAGTATTTT. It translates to CASSPPTGWGTDTQYF.

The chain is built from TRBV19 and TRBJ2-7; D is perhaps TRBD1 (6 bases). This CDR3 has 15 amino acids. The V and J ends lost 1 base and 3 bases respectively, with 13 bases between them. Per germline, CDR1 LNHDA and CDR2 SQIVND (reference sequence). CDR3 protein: CASSIVRQDGYEQYF. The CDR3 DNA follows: TGTGCCAGTAGTATAGTGAGACAGGACGGCTACGAGCAGTACTTC. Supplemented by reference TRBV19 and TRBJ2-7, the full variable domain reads DGGITQSPKYLFRKEGQNVTLSCEQNLNHDAMYWYRQDPGQGLRLIYYSQIVNDFQKGDIAEGYSVSREKKESFPLTVTSAQKNPTAFYLCASSIVRQDGYEQYFGPGTRLTVT.

The CDR3 sequence: CASSFPLGGNEQFF. CDR3 DNA sequence: TGCGCCAGCAGCTTCCCCCTCGGCGGCAATGAGCAGTTCTTC. V usage is TRBV5-1 and J usage is TRBJ2-1; D gene uncertain. The CDR3 sequence is 14 residues long. CDR1 and CDR2 from the germline V gene are SGHRS and YFSETQ. Trimming cost V 2 bases and J 6 bases, with 12 bases left between them.

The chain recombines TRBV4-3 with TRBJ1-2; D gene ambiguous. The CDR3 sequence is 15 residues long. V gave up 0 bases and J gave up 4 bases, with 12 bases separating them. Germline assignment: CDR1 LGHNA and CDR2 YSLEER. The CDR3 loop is CASSQDRTPTYGYTF. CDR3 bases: TGCGCCAGCAGCCAAGATCGTACACCCACCTATGGCTACACCTTC.

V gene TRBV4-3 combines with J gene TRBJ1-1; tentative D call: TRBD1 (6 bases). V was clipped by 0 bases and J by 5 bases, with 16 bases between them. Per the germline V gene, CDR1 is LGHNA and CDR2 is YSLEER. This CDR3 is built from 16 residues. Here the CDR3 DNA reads TGCGCCAGCAGCCAAGATAGCAAGGGGGAGGGGACTGAAGCTTTCTTT. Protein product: CASSQDSKGEGTEAFF.

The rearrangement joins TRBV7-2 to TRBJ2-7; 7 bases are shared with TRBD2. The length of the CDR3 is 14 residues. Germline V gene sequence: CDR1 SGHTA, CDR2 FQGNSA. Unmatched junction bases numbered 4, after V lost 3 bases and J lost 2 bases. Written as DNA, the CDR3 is TGTGCCAGCAGCTTCCGACTAGCACCCTACGAGCAGTACTTC. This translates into CASSFRLAPYEQYF.

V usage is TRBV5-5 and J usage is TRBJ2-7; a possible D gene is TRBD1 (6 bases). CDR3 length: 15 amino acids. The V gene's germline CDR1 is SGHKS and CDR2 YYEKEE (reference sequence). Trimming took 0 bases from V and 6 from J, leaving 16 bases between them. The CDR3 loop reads CASSLVARGITEQYF. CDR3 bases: TGTGCCAGCAGCTTGGTTGCCAGGGGAATTACCGAGCAGTACTTC.